Below, 2 T cell receptor beta chains from the same sample are listed, as sequenced in a study of cytomegalovirus exposure and HLA in healthy donors. The PCR contained 60 Vbeta and 13 Jbeta primers. Generated by immunoSEQ multiplex PCR, the TCRdb table keeps only in-frame clones and is missing some. The sample lists around 78,000 clones; around 81% were seen once. The sample consisted of PBMCs. These receptors all come from a male donor in good health and CMV-seronegative.

This clone was seen a few times. The sample has other DNA sequences that encode this CDR3 too. V gene TRBV6-6 combines with J gene TRBJ1-1; D may be TRBD1 (5 bases). In germline, CDR1 is MNHNY, CDR2 SVGAGI (reference sequence). V dropped 0 bases and J dropped 12 bases, with 14 bases sitting between them. There are 13 residues in the CDR3. The CDR3 DNA follows: TGTGCCAGCAGTTACTCGAGTCAGGGTTCAACTTTCTTT. Encoded protein: CASSYSSQGSTFF.

The CDR3 reads CASSQGLAGALDEQYF. The CDR3 DNA reads TGCGCCAGCAGCCAAGGACTAGCGGGAGCCCTGGACGAGCAGTACTTC. The rearrangement joins TRBV4-1 to TRBJ2-7; 12 bases map to TRBD2. Germline values: CDR1 MGHRA, CDR2 YSYEKL. The J segment lost 5 bases and the V segment lost 1 base, leaving 6 bases of the junction unmatched. The CDR3 has 16 residues.